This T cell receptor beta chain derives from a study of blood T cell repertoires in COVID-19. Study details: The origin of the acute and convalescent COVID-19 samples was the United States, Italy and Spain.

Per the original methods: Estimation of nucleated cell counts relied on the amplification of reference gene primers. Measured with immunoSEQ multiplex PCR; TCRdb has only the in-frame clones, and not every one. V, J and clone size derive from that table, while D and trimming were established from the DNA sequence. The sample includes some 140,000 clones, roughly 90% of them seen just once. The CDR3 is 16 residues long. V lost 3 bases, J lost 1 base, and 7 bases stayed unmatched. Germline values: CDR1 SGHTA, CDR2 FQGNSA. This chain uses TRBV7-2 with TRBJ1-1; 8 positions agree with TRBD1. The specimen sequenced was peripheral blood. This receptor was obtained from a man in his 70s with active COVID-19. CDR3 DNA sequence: TGTGCCAGCAGCTTCGGACCGGGACAGGCGAACACTGAAGCTTTCTTT. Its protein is CASSFGPGQANTEAFF.